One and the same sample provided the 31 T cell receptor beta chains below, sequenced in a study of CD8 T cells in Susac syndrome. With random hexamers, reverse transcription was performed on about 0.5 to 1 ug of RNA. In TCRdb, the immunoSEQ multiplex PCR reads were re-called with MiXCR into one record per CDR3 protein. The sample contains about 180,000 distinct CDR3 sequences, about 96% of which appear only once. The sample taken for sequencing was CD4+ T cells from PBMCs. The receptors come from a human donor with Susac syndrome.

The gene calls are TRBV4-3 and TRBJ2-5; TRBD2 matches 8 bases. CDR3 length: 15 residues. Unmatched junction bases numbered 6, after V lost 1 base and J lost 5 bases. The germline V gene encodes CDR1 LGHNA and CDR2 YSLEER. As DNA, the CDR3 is TGCGCCAGCAGCCAAGTAAGCGGGAGATGGGAGACCCAGTACTTC. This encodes CASSQVSGRWETQYF.

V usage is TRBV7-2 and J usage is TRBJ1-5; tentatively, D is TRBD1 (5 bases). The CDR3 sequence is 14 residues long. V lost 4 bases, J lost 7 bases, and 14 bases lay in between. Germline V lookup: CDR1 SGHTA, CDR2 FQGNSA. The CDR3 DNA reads TGTGCCAGCAGCTCCCAGGGTACGGACCAGCCCCAGCATTTT. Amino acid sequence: CASSSQGTDQPQHF.

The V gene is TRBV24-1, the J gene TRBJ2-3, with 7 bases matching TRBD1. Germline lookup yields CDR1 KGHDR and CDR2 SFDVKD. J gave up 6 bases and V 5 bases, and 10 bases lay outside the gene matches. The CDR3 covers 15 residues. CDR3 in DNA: TGTGCCACCAGTGCCTTCGACAGGGTAGGGGATACGCAGTATTTT. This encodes CATSAFDRVGDTQYF.

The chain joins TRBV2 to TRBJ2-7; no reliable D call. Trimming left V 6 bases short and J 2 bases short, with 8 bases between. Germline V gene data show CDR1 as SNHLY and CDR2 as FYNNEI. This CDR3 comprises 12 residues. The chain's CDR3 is CASSLFAYEQYF. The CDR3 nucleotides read TGTGCCAGCAGCTTGTTCGCCTACGAGCAGTACTTC.

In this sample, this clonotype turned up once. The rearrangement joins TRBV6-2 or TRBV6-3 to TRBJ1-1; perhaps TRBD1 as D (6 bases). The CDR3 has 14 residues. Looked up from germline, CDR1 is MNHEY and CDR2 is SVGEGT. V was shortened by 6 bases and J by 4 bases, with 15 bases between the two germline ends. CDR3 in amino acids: CASSGQYGGTEAFF. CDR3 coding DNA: TGTGCCAGCAGCGGACAGTATGGGGGCACTGAAGCTTTCTTT.

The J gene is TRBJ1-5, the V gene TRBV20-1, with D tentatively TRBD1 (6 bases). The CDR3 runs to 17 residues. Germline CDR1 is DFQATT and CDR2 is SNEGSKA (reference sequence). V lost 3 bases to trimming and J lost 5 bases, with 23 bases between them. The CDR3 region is CSASPRVGGVIHQPQHF. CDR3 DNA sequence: TGCAGTGCTAGTCCGAGGGTCGGGGGCGTAATTCATCAGCCCCAGCATTTT.

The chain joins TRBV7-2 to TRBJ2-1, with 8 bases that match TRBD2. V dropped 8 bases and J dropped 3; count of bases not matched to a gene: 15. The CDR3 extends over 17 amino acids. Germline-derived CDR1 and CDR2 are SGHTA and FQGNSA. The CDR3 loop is CASSTRTSMVFYNEQFF. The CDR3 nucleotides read TGTGCCAGCTCCACCCGGACTAGCATGGTTTTCTACAATGAGCAGTTCTTC.

CDR3 bases: TGTGCCAGCAGCAGACTTGGAACGAACACTGAAGCTTTCTTT. It encodes CASSRLGTNTEAFF. The chain links TRBV12-3 or TRBV12-4 to TRBJ1-1; D gene uncertain. The CDR3 is 14 amino acids. Trimming took 6 bases from V and 1 from J, leaving 12 bases between them.

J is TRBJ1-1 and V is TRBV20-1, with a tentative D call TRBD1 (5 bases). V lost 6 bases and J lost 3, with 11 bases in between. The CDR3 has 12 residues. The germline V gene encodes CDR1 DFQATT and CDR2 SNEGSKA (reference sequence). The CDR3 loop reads CSARGGDTEAFF. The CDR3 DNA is TGCAGTGCCCGGGGAGGGGACACTGAAGCTTTCTTT.

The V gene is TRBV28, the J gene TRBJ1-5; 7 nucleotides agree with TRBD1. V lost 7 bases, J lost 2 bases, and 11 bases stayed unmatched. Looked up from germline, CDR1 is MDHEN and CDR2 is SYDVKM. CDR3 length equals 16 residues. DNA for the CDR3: TGTGCCAGCACCGAAACCCTTGGACAGGGCAATCAGCCCCAGCATTTT. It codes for CASTETLGQGNQPQHF. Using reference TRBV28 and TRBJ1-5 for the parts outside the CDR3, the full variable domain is DVKVTQSSRYLVKRTGEKVFLECVQDMDHENMFWYRQDPGLGLRLIYFSYDVKMKEKGDIPEGYSVSREKKERFSLILESASTNQTSMYLCASTETLGQGNQPQHFGDGTRLSIL.

The CDR3 coding sequence is TGCAGCGTTGGTGTGGGAGTTAGCACCGGGGAGCTGTTTTTT. Its translation: CSVGVGVSTGELFF. The chain combines TRBV29-1 with TRBJ2-2; TRBD2 might be the D (5 bases). The CDR3 totals 14 residues. The germline V and J ends were trimmed by 4 bases and 4 bases, with 13 bases remaining between them. In germline, CDR1 is SQVTM, CDR2 ANQGSEA.

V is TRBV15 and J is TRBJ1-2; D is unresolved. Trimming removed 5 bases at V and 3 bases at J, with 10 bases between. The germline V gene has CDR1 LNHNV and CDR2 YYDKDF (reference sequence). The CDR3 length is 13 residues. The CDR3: CATSLEQHYGYTF. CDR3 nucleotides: TGTGCCACCAGCCTTGAACAGCACTATGGCTACACCTTC.

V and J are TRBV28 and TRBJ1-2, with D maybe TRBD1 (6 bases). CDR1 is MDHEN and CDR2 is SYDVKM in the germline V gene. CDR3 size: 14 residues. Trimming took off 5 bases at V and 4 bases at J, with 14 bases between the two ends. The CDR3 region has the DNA TGTGCCAGCAGTGCAGGGGACCCCTCCTATGGCTACACCTTC. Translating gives CASSAGDPSYGYTF.

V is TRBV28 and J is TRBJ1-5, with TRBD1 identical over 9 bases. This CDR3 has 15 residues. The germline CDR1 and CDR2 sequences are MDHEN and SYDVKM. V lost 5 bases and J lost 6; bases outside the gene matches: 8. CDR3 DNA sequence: TGTGCCAGCAGTCCGACCGGGACAGGGATTCAGCCCCAGCATTTT. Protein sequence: CASSPTGTGIQPQHF. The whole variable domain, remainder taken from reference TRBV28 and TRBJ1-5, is DVKVTQSSRYLVKRTGEKVFLECVQDMDHENMFWYRQDPGLGLRLIYFSYDVKMKEKGDIPEGYSVSREKKERFSLILESASTNQTSMYLCASSPTGTGIQPQHFGDGTRLSIL.

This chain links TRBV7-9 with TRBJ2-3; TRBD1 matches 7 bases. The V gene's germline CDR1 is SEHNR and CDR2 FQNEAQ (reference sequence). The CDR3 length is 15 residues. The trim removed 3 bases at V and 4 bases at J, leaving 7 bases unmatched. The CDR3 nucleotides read TGTGCCAGCAGCTTTGGACAGACAGGGCCAGATACGCAGTATTTT. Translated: CASSFGQTGPDTQYF.

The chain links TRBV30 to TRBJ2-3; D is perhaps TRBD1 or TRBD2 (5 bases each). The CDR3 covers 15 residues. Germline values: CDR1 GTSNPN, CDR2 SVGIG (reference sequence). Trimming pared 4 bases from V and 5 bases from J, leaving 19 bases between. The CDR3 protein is CAWTPIGASGDTQYF. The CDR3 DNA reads TGTGCCTGGACCCCCATAGGGGCGAGCGGAGATACGCAGTATTTT.

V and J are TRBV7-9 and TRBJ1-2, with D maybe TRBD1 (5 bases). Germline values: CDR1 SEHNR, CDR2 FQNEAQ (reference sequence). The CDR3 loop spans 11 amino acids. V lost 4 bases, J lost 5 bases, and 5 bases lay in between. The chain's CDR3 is CASSSGYGYTF. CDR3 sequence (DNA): TGTGCCAGCAGCTCAGGGTATGGCTACACCTTC.

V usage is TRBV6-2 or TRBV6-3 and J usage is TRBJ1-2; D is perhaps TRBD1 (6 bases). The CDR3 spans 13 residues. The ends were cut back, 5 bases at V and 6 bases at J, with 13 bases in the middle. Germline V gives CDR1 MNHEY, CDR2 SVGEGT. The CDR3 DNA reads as TGTGCCAGCAGTCCAAACACAGGGCATGGCTACACCTTC. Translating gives CASSPNTGHGYTF.

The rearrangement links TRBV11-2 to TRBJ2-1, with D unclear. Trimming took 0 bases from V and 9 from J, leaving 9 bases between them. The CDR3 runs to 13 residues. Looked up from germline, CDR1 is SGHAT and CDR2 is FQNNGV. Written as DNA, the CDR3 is TGTGCCAGCAGCTTAGAGTCGTGGGGTGAGCAGTTCTTC. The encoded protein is CASSLESWGEQFF.

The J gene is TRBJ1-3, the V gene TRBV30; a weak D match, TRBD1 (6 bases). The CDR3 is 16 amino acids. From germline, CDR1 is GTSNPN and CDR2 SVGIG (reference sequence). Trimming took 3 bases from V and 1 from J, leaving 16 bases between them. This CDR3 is CAWRDEQGGSGNTIYF. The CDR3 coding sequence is TGTGCCTGGAGGGATGAACAGGGAGGATCTGGAAACACCATATATTTT.

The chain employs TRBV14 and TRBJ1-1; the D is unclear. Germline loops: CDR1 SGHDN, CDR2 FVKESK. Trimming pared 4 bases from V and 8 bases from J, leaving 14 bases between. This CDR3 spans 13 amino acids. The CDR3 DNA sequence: TGTGCCAGCAGCCGACTGCCGCCCACGGAAGCTTTCTTT. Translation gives CASSRLPPTEAFF.

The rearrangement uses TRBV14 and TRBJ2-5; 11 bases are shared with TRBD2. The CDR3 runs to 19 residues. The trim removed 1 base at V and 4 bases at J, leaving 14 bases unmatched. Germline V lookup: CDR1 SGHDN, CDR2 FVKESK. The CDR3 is CASSQVGQRLTSGRETQYF. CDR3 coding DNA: TGTGCCAGCAGCCAAGTCGGGCAGAGACTAACTAGCGGGAGAGAGACCCAGTACTTC.

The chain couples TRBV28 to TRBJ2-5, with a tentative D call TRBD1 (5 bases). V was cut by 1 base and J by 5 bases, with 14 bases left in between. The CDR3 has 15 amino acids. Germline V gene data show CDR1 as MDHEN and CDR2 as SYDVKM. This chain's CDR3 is CASSLSVVAGETQYF. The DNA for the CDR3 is TGTGCCAGCAGTTTATCGGTCGTGGCAGGGGAGACCCAGTACTTC.

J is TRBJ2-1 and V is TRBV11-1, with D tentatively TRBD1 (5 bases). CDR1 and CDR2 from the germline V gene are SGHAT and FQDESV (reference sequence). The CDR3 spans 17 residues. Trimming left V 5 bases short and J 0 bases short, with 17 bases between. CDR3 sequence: CASSKFLRQSSYNEQFF. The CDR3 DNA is TGTGCCAGCAGCAAGTTCTTGCGACAGAGCTCCTACAATGAGCAGTTCTTC.

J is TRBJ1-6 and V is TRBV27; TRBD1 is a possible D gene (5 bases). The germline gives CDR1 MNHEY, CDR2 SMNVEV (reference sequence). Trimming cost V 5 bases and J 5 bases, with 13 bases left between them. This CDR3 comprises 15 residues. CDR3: CASSEIGTDNSPLHF. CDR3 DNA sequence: TGTGCCAGCAGTGAGATAGGGACGGATAATTCACCCCTCCACTTT.

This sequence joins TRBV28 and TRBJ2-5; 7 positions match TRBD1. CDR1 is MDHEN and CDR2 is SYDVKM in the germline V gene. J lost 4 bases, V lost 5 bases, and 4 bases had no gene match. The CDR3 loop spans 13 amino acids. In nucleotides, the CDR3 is TGTGCCAGCAGTGAGACAGGGAGAGAGACCCAGTACTTC. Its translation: CASSETGRETQYF.

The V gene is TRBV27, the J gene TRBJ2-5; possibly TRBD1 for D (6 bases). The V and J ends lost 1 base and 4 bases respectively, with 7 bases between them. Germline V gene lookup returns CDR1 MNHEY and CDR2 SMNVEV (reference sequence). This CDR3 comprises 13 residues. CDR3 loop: CASSLFRGETQYF. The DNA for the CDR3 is TGTGCCAGCAGTTTATTCAGGGGAGAGACCCAGTACTTC.

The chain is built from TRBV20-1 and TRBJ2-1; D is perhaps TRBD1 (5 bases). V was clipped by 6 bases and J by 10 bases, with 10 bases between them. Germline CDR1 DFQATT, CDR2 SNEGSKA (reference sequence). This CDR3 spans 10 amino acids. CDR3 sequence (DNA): TGCAGTGCGCAAAGGGGCGAGCAGTTCTTC. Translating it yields CSAQRGEQFF.

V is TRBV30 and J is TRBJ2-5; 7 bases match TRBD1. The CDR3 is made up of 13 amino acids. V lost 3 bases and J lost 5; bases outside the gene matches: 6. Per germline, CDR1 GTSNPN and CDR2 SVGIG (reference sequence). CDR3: CAWSVGGVETQYF. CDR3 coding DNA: TGTGCCTGGAGCGTAGGGGGCGTTGAGACCCAGTACTTC.

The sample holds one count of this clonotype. The CDR3, as DNA: TGCAGTGCTAGAGAGGCGGCGCGGCAGAGGAGGAGGAATGAGCAGTTCTTC. Translating gives CSAREAARQRRRNEQFF. The V and J genes are TRBV20-1 and TRBJ2-1, with a possible D match to TRBD2 (5 bases). V was pared by 0 bases and J by 7 bases, with 22 bases between. Per germline, CDR1 DFQATT and CDR2 SNEGSKA (reference sequence). The CDR3 has 17 amino acids.

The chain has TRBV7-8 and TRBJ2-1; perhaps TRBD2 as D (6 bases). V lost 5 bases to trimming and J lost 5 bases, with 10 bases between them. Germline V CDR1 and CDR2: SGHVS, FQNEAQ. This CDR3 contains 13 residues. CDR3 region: CASSDGLNNEQFF. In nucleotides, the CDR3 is TGTGCCAGCAGCGACGGACTAAACAATGAGCAGTTCTTC.